These T cell receptor beta chains were read from a single sample in a study of T cell changes during pregnancy in multiple sclerosis. Assay used: immunoSEQ multiplex PCR; TCRdb lists only in-frame clones, some missing. In the table there are 34,000 or so clones, about nine tenths of which are singletons. Specimen: CD8+ T cells from peripheral blood mononuclear cells, collected before pregnancy. These receptors came from a female donor with multiple sclerosis, enrolled in a pregnancy study. Both conserved end residues are part of each CDR3. The order of the fields is V gene, J gene, clone size, D gene, CDR3 DNA, CDR3 protein. The D gene is left open where the match is weak. Some rows have no size entry. The others give once, few or many, or a class for an expanded clone.

V gene: TRBV19; J gene: TRBJ2-1; clone size: -; D gene: -; CDR3 DNA: TGTGCCAGTAGTATCTCCCTTGTCAATGAGCAGTTCTTC; CDR3 protein: CASSISLVNEQFF
V gene: TRBV7-9; J gene: TRBJ2-3; clone size: -; D gene: -; CDR3 DNA: TGTGCCAGCAGCCCCTCAAGAAGTTCGGCAGATACGCAGTATTTT; CDR3 protein: CASSPSRSSADTQYF
V gene: TRBV6-4; J gene: TRBJ2-3; clone size: medium-sized; D gene: TRBD2; CDR3 DNA: TGTGCCAGCAGTGATAGCGGGGGGGCCACAGATACGCAGTATTTT; CDR3 protein: CASSDSGGATDTQYF
V gene: TRBV27; J gene: TRBJ2-5; clone size: -; D gene: -; CDR3 DNA: TGTGCCAGCAGTCCACGGGAGAAGTCGGAGACCCAGTACTTC; CDR3 protein: CASSPREKSETQYF
V gene: TRBV5-4; J gene: TRBJ1-6; clone size: -; D gene: -; CDR3 DNA: TGTGCCAGCAGCAAGAACAGCTATAATTCACCCCTCCACTTT; CDR3 protein: CASSKNSYNSPLHF
V gene: TRBV7-9; J gene: TRBJ1-3; clone size: -; D gene: TRBD1; CDR3 DNA: TGTGCCAGCAGCTTAGGGGGACAGGGTTTCGTTGGAAACACCATATATTTT; CDR3 protein: CASSLGGQGFVGNTIYF
V gene: TRBV7-6; J gene: TRBJ2-3; clone size: -; D gene: TRBD2; CDR3 DNA: TGTGCCAGCAGAGCGGGGCGGGGGATGGTAGATACGCAGTATTTT; CDR3 protein: CASRAGRGMVDTQYF
V gene: TRBV7-9; J gene: TRBJ1-1; clone size: -; D gene: TRBD1; CDR3 DNA: TGTGCCAGCAGCCACCGGGACAGTATGAACACTGAAGCTTTCTTT; CDR3 protein: CASSHRDSMNTEAFF
V gene: TRBV9; J gene: TRBJ1-2; clone size: -; D gene: TRBD1; CDR3 DNA: TGTGCCAGCAGCGCTACTAGGACAGGGAACTATGGCTACACCTTC; CDR3 protein: CASSATRTGNYGYTF
V gene: TRBV5-1; J gene: TRBJ2-5; clone size: -; D gene: TRBD2; CDR3 DNA: TGCGCCAGCAGCTCCGGGAGGGGTCAAGAGACCCAGTACTTC; CDR3 protein: CASSSGRGQETQYF
V gene: TRBV27; J gene: TRBJ2-7; clone size: -; D gene: -; CDR3 DNA: TGTGCCAGCAGTGGTCTAGGAAAGCACTACGAGCAGTACTTC; CDR3 protein: CASSGLGKHYEQYF
V gene: TRBV6-5; J gene: TRBJ2-1; clone size: once; D gene: TRBD2; CDR3 DNA: TGTGCCAGCAGCCTTGGACTAGCTGGTGAGCAGTTCTTC; CDR3 protein: CASSLGLAGEQFF
V gene: TRBV7-9; J gene: TRBJ1-2; clone size: -; D gene: -; CDR3 DNA: TGTGCCAGCAGCTCCCGACAAGGTGGGTATGGCTACACCTTC; CDR3 protein: CASSSRQGGYGYTF
V gene: TRBV27; J gene: TRBJ2-1; clone size: -; D gene: -; CDR3 DNA: TGTGCCAGCAGATCGCAGGGAAGTGGGCAGTTCTTC; CDR3 protein: CASRSQGSGQFF
V gene: TRBV6-1; J gene: TRBJ1-5; clone size: -; D gene: -; CDR3 DNA: TGTGCCAGCAGTCCCATGGGGGGGGTTCAGCCCCAGCATTTT; CDR3 protein: CASSPMGGVQPQHF
V gene: TRBV6-4; J gene: TRBJ2-3; clone size: -; D gene: TRBD2; CDR3 DNA: TGTGCCAGCAGTGACGAGTCGGGGGGGGGCACAGATACGCAGTATTTT; CDR3 protein: CASSDESGGGTDTQYF
V gene: TRBV5-1; J gene: TRBJ2-2; clone size: -; D gene: TRBD2; CDR3 DNA: TGCGCCAGCAGCTCCCGGGACTACCGCACCGGGGAGCTGTTTTTT; CDR3 protein: CASSSRDYRTGELFF
V gene: TRBV9; J gene: TRBJ1-1; clone size: few; D gene: -; CDR3 DNA: TGTGCCAGCAGCGTATTAGCGAACACTGAAGCTTTCTTT; CDR3 protein: CASSVLANTEAFF
V gene: TRBV10-2; J gene: TRBJ1-3; clone size: -; D gene: -; CDR3 DNA: TGCGCCAGCAGTGAGGACTCGTCCTCTGGAAACACCATATATTTT; CDR3 protein: CASSEDSSSGNTIYF
V gene: TRBV4-3; J gene: TRBJ1-2; clone size: -; D gene: -; CDR3 DNA: TGCGCCAGCAGCCAAGATCTAATGGTGACAGCTCTCGGCTACACCTTC; CDR3 protein: CASSQDLMVTALGYTF
V gene: TRBV10-3; J gene: TRBJ2-2; clone size: -; D gene: TRBD2; CDR3 DNA: TGTGCCATCGGTGATAGCGGGGGCCCCGGGGAGCTGTTTTTT; CDR3 protein: CAIGDSGGPGELFF
V gene: TRBV7-9; J gene: TRBJ1-2; clone size: -; D gene: -; CDR3 DNA: TGTGCCAGCAGCAGCTCGGGCTACACCTTC; CDR3 protein: CASSSSGYTF
V gene: TRBV7-9; J gene: TRBJ1-2; clone size: -; D gene: -; CDR3 DNA: TGTGCCAGCAGCCATCGGACGGGGAGCTATGGCTACACCTTC; CDR3 protein: CASSHRTGSYGYTF
V gene: TRBV6-5; J gene: TRBJ1-5; clone size: -; D gene: -; CDR3 DNA: TGTGCCAGCAGTGGACGGGAGCATCAGCCCCAGCATTTT; CDR3 protein: CASSGREHQPQHF
V gene: TRBV15; J gene: TRBJ2-1; clone size: once; D gene: -; CDR3 DNA: TGTGCCACCAGCAGATATAGCGGCTCCTACAATGAGCAGTTCTTC; CDR3 protein: CATSRYSGSYNEQFF
V gene: TRBV2; J gene: TRBJ2-7; clone size: -; D gene: TRBD1; CDR3 DNA: TGTGCCAGAGGACAGGGTTTTAATTCCGCCTTACGATGGCAGTACTTC; CDR3 protein: CARGQGFNSALRWQYF